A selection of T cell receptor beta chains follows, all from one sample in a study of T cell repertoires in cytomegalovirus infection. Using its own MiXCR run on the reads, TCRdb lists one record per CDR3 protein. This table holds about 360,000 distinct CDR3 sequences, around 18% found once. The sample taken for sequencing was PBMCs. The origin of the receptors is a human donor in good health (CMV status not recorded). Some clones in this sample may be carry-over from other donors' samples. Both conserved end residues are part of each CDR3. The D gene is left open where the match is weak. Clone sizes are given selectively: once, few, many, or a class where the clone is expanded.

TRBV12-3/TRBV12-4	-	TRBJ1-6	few	CASSFGLSPLHF	TGTGCCAGCAGTTTTGGGCTTTCACCCCTCCACTTT
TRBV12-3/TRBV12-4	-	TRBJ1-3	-	CASRDIFSGNTIYF	TGTGCCAGCAGGGACATTTTCTCTGGAAACACCATATATTTT
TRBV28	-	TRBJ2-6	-	CASGTLSPGANVLTF	TGTGCCAGCGGGACGTTATCCCCTGGGGCCAACGTCCTGACTTTC
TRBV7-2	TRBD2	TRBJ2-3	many	CASSLSGGATDTQYF	TGTGCCAGCAGCTTGAGCGGGGGGGCCACAGATACGCAGTATTTT
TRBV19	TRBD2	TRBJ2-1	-	CASSLTRLALLGGQFF	TGTGCCAGTAGCCTCACGCGACTAGCGCTCCTCGGGGGGCAGTTCTTC
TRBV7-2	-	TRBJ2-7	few	CASSFGRDGSYEQYF	TGTGCCAGCAGCTTTGGGCGGGATGGTTCCTACGAGCAGTACTTC
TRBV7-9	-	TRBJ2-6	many	CASARSGANVLTF	TGTGCCAGCGCGAGGAGTGGGGCCAACGTCCTGACTTTC
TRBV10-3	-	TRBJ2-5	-	CAIRGNERGETQYF	TGTGCCATCAGGGGGAACGAGCGAGGAGAGACCCAGTACTTC
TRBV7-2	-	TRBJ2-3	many	CASSANRAERRDTQYF	TGTGCCAGCAGCGCTAACAGGGCAGAGCGAAGAGATACGCAGTATTTT
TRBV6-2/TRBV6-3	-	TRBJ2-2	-	CASAATGFTGELFF	TGTGCCAGCGCCGCCACGGGGTTTACCGGGGAGCTGTTTTTT
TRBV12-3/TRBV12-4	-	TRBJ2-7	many	CASSQMGGPSYEQYF	TGTGCCAGCAGCCAAATGGGGGGACCCTCCTACGAGCAGTACTTC
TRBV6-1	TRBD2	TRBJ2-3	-	CASRLPGGGTQYF	TGTGCCAGCAGACTCCCGGGGGGTGGCACGCAGTATTTT
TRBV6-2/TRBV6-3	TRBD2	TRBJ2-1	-	CASSSGLAREQFF	TGTGCCAGCAGCTCGGGACTAGCGCGCGAGCAGTTCTTC